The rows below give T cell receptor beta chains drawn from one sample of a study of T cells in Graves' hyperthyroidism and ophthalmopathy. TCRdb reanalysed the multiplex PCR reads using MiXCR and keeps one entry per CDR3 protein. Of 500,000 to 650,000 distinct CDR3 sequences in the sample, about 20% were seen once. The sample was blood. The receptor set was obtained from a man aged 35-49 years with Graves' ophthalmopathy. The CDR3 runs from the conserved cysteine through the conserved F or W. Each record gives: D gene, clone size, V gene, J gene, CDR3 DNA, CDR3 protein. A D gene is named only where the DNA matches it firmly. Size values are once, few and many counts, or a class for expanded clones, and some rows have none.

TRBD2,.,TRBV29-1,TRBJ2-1,TGCAGCGTGGGGACTAGCGGGAGGAATGAGCAGTTCTTC,CSVGTSGRNEQFF
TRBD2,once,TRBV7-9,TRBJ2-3,TGTGCCAGCAACAAGGGACTAGCGGGCACAGATACGCAGTATTTT,CASNKGLAGTDTQYF
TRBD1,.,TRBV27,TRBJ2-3,TGTGTCAGCAGTTTCCAAAACAGGGGGTATGCCACAGATACGCAGTATTTT,CVSSFQNRGYATDTQYF
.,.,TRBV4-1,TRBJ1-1,TGCGCCAGCAGCCAAGTAGGGACGAACACTGAAGCTTTCTTT,CASSQVGTNTEAFF
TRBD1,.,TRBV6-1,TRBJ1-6,TGTGCCAGCAGTGTCGACAGGGGGGATAATTCACCCCTCCACTTT,CASSVDRGDNSPLHF
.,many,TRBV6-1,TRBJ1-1,TGTGCCAGCAGTGAAGTCTTACAGGCTGAAGCTTTCTTT,CASSEVLQAEAFF
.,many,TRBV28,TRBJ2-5,TGTGCCAGCAGTTTAGAACAGACGAAGACCCAGTACTTC,CASSLEQTKTQYF
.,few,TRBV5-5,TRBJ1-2,TGTGCCAGCAGCTTGGGGTCGGCCAGGGAAAACTATGGCTACACCTTC,CASSLGSARENYGYTF
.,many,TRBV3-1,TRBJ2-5,TGTGCCAGCAGCCAAGATCTCCCGGAGACCCAGTACTTC,CASSQDLPETQYF
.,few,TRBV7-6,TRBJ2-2,TGTGCCAGCAGCCTAACCCTCGGGGAGCTGTTTTTT,CASSLTLGELFF
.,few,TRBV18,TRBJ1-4,TGTGCCAGCTCACAACCGACAGGATATGCAACTAATGAAAAACTGTTTTTT,CASSQPTGYATNEKLFF
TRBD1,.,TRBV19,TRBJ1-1,TGTGCCAGTAGTATGGGGGACAGAGCTTTCTTT,CASSMGDRAFF
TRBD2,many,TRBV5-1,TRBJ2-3,TGCGCCAGCAGCTTACCCCCTCCTATTTCTTGGCGGCGGGAGGATACGCAGTATTTT,CASSLPPPISWRREDTQYF
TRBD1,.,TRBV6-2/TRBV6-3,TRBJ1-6,TGTGCCAGCAGTTGGGGGACAGGGTCTAATTCACCCCTCCACTTT,CASSWGTGSNSPLHF
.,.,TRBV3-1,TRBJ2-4,TGTGCCAGCAGCCCGGACACCCCCAAAAACATTCAGTACTTC,CASSPDTPKNIQYF
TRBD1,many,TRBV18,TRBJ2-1,TGTGCCAGCTCAACCAGGGGGCTCTCCTACAATGAGCAGTTCTTC,CASSTRGLSYNEQFF
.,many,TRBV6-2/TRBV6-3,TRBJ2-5,TGTGCCAGCAGTTACGGCGGGACAGTCCAAGAGACCCAGTACTTC,CASSYGGTVQETQYF
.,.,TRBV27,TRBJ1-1,TGTGCCAGCAGTTTCGGGGTAATGAACACTGAAGCTTTCTTT,CASSFGVMNTEAFF
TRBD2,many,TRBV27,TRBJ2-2,TGTGCCAGCAGTCTAGCGGGAGGGCCCACCGGGGAGCTGTTTTTT,CASSLAGGPTGELFF
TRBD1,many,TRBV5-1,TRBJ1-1,TGCGCCAGCAGCTACACCCGGGACAGGGAAGCTTTCTTT,CASSYTRDREAFF
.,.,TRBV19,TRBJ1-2,TGTGCCAGTAGTATACGGCAGGGAGGTAACTATGGCTACACCTTC,CASSIRQGGNYGYTF
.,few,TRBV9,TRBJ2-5,TGTGCCAGCAGCGTCCCGAGGACCCAGTACTTC,CASSVPRTQYF
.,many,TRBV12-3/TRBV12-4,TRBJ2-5,TGTGCCAGCAGTTGGGGGGGCGGGGGAGAGGAGACCCAGTACTTC,CASSWGGGGEETQYF
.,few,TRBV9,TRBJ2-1,TGTGCCAGCAGCGTAGCCCAGGGCCCCTACAATGAGCAGTTCTTC,CASSVAQGPYNEQFF
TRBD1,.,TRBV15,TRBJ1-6,TGTGCCACCAGCTTCACAGGGGGCTATAATTCACCCCTCCACTTT,CATSFTGGYNSPLHF
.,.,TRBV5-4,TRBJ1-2,TGTGCCAGCAGCTTCTTACAGGGAACCTATGGCTACACCTTC,CASSFLQGTYGYTF
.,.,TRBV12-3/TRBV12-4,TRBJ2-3,TGTGCCAGCGGGCCACTAGGCGGACTTGGTGGAGATACGCAGTATTTT,CASGPLGGLGGDTQYF
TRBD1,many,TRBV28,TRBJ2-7,TGTGCCAGCAGTCGCTATCTCCGGGACAGGGGAAACGAGCAGTACTTC,CASSRYLRDRGNEQYF
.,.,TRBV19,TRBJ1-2,TGTGCCAGTAGTCTACCGGTTGGGGGCTTGGACTATGGCTACACCTTC,CASSLPVGGLDYGYTF
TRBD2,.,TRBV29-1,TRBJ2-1,TGCAGCGTTGATTCCGCGGGAGGCTCCTACAATGAGCAGTTCTTC,CSVDSAGGSYNEQFF
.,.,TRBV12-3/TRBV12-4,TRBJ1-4,TGTGCCAGCAGTTCGCGATTTGGAGAAAAACTGTTTTTT,CASSSRFGEKLFF
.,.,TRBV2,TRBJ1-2,TGTGCCAGCAGCCCCGCCCCTCTAGACTATGGCTACACCTTC,CASSPAPLDYGYTF
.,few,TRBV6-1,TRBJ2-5,TGTGCCAGCAGCCCCTTCGGGGGCCAAGAGACCCAGTACTTC,CASSPFGGQETQYF
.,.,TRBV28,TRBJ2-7,TGTGCCAGCAGTTTAACCTTACCCTACGAGCAGTACTTC,CASSLTLPYEQYF
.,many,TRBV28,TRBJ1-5,TGTGCCAGCAGTTTATGGGGGGCAGGGCAGCCCCAGCATTTT,CASSLWGAGQPQHF
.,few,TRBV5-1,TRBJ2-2,TGCGCCAGCAGCCGGGACGTGGCCAACGGGGAGCTGTTTTTT,CASSRDVANGELFF
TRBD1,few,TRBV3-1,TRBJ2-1,TGTGCCAGCAGCCAAGGGACAGGTCAGGCGCAGTTCTTC,CASSQGTGQAQFF
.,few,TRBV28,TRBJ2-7,TGTGCCAGCATTGGGGCTGGGTACGAGCAGTACTTC,CASIGAGYEQYF
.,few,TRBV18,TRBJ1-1,TGTGCCAGCTCACCGAATGAGACGAACACTGAAGCTTTCTTT,CASSPNETNTEAFF